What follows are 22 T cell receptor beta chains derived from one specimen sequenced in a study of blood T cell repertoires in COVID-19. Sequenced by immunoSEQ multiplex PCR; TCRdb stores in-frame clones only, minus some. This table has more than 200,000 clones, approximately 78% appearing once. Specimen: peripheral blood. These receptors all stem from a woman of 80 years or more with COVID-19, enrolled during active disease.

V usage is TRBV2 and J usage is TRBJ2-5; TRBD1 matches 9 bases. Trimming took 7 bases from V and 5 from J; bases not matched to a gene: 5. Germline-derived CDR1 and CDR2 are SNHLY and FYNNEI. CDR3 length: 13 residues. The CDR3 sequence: CASNIQGAETQYF. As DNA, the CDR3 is TGTGCCAGCAACATACAGGGGGCGGAGACCCAGTACTTC.

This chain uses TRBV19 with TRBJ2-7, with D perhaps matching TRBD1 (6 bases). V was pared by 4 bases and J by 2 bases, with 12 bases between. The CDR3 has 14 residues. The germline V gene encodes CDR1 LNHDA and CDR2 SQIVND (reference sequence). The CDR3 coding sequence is TGTGCCAGTAGTACCGGGACACCCCCCTACGAGCAGTACTTC. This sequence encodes CASSTGTPPYEQYF.

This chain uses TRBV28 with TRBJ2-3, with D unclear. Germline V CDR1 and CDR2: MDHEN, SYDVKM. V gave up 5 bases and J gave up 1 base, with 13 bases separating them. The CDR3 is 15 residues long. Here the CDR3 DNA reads TGTGCCAGCAGTACGACTCTAGATCGCACAGATACGCAGTATTTT. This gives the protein CASSTTLDRTDTQYF.

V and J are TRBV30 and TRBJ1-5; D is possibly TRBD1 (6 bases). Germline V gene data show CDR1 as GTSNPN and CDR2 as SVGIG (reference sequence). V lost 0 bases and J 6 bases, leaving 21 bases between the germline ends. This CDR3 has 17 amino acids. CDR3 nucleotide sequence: TGTGCCTGGAGTGTACGCGCCCCCCCAGGGGTATCTCAGCCCCAGCATTTT. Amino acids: CAWSVRAPPGVSQPQHF.

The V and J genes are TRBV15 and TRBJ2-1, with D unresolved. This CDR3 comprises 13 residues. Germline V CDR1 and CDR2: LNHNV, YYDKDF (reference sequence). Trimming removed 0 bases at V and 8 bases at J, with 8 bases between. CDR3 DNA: TGTGCCACCAGCAGAGATCACGGGTATGAGCAGTTCTTC. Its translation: CATSRDHGYEQFF.

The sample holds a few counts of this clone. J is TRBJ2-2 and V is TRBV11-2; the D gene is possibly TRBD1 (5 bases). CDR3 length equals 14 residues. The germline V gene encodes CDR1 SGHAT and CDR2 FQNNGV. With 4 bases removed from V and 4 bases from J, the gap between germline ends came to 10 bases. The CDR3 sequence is CASSSRASTGELFF. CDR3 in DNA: TGTGCCAGCAGCTCCAGGGCATCCACCGGGGAGCTGTTTTTT.

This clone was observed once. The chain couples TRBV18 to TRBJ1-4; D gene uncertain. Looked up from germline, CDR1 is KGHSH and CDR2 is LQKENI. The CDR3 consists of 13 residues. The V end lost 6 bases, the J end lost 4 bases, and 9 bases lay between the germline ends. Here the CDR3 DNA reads TGTGCCAGCTCGGCGGGGATTAATGAAAAACTGTTTTTT. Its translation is CASSAGINEKLFF.

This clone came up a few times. CDR3 in amino acids: CAWSVRGQGASGANVLTF. The CDR3 DNA reads as TGTGCCTGGAGTGTACGGGGACAGGGGGCGTCTGGGGCCAACGTCCTGACTTTC. This chain joins TRBV30 and TRBJ2-6; 12 bases map to TRBD1. This CDR3 has 18 residues. J gave up 1 base and V 0 bases, and 4 bases lay outside the gene matches. Germline CDR1 GTSNPN, CDR2 SVGIG (reference sequence).

Here the CDR3 reads CASSSWTSGSNEQFF. DNA for the CDR3: TGTGCCAGCAGCTCGTGGACTAGCGGGAGCAATGAGCAGTTCTTC. The chain recombines TRBV7-2 with TRBJ2-1, with 13 bases matching TRBD2. The CDR3 is 15 residues long. With 4 bases clipped from V and 6 bases from J, the junction kept 3 bases outside the gene matches. Germline V gives CDR1 SGHTA, CDR2 FQGNSA.

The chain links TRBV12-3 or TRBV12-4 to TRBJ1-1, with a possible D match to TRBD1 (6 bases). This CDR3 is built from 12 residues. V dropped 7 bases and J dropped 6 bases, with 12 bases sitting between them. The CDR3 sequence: CASNLQGPEAFF. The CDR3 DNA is TGTGCCAGCAATCTACAGGGCCCTGAAGCTTTCTTT.

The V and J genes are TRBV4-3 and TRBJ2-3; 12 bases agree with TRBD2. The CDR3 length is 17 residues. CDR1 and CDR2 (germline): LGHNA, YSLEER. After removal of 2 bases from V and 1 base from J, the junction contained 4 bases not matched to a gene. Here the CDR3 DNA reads TGCGCCAGCAGCCAATACCCTAGCGGGAGGGGCACAGATACGCAGTATTTT. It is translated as CASSQYPSGRGTDTQYF.

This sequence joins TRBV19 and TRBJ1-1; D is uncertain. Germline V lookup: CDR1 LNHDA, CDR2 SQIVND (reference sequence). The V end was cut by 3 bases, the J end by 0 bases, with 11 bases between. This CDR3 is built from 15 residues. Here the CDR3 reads CASSIPNIMNTEAFF. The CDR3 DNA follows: TGTGCCAGTAGTATCCCGAACATCATGAACACTGAAGCTTTCTTT.

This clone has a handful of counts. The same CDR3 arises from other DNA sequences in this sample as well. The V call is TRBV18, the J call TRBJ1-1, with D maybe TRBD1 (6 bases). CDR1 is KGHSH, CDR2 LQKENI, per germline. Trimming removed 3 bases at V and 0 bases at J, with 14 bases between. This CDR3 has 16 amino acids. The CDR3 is CASSPTSGQMNTEAFF. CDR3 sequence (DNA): TGTGCCAGCTCACCTACCTCGGGACAAATGAACACTGAAGCTTTCTTT.

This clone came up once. The CDR3 DNA reads TGTGCCAGCAGCTTCCGGACAGGAATGAACACTGAAGCTTTCTTT. As protein: CASSFRTGMNTEAFF. The chain couples TRBV7-9 to TRBJ1-1; 7 nucleotides agree with TRBD1. The germline V gene has CDR1 SEHNR and CDR2 FQNEAQ (reference sequence). This CDR3 is 15 amino acids long. The ends lost 3 bases at V and 0 bases at J; junction bases unmatched: 4.

CDR3 region: CASSPNLGGEGTQYF. The CDR3 DNA reads TGTGCCAGCAGCCCGAATCTAGGGGGGGAAGGGACCCAGTACTTC. The rearrangement joins TRBV3-1 (or the pseudogene TRBV3-2) to TRBJ2-5, with D possibly TRBD2 on 7 matching bases. The CDR3 covers 15 residues. Germline V lookup: CDR1 LGHDT, CDR2 YNNKEL (reference sequence). The V end was cut by 4 bases, the J end by 7 bases, with 19 bases between.

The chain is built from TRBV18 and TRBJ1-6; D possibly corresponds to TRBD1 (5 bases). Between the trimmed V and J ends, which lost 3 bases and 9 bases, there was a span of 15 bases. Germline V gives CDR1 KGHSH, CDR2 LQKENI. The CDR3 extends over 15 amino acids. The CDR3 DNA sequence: TGTGCCAGCTCACCGGTCGGGGGGTCGGGTTCACCCCTCCACTTT. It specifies CASSPVGGSGSPLHF.

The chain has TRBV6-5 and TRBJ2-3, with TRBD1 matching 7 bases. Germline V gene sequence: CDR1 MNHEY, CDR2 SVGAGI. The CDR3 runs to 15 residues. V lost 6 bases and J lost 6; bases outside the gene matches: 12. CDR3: CASRVDRAPGDTQYF. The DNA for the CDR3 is TGTGCCAGCAGGGTCGACAGGGCCCCCGGGGATACGCAGTATTTT.

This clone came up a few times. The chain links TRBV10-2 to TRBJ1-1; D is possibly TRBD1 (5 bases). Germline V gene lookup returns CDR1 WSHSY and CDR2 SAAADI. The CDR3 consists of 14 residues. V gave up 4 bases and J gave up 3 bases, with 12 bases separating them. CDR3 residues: CASSAPTDYTEAFF. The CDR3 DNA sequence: TGCGCCAGCAGTGCCCCGACAGACTACACTGAAGCTTTCTTT.

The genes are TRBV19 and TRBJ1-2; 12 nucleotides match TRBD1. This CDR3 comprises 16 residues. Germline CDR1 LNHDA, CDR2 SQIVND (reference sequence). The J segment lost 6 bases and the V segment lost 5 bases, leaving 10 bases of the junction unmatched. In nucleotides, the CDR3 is TGTGCCAGTAGTGTCACCGGGACAGGGGGCTCGGATGGCTACACCTTC. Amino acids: CASSVTGTGGSDGYTF.

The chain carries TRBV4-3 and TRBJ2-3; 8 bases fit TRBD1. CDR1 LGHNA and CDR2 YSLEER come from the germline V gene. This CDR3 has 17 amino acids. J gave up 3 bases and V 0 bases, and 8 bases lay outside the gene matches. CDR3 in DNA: TGCGCCAGCAGCCAAGATCTTCCGGACAGGGTAACAGATACGCAGTATTTT. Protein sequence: CASSQDLPDRVTDTQYF.

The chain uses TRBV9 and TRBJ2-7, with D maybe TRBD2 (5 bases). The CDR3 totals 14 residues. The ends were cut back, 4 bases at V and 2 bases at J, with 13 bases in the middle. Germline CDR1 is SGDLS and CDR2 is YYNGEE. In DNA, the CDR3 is TGTGCCAGCAGCCCCCAAGGGCGGGCCTACGAGCAGTACTTC. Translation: CASSPQGRAYEQYF. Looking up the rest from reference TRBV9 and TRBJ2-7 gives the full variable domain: DSGVTQTPKHLITATGQRVTLRCSPRSGDLSVYWYQQSLDQGLQFLIQYYNGEERAKGNILERFSAQQFPDLHSELNLSSLELGDSALYFCASSPQGRAYEQYFGPGTRLTVT.

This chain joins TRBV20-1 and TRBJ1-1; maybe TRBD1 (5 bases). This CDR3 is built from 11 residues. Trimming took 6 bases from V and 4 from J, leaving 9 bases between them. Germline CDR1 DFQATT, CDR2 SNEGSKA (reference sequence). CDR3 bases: TGCAGTGCCTCCAGGGTCACTGAAGCTTTCTTT. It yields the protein CSASRVTEAFF.